This T cell receptor (beta chain) is drawn from a study of shared clonotypes between healthy human individuals. Generated by immunoSEQ multiplex PCR, the TCRdb table keeps only in-frame clones and is missing some. The sample yields some 1 million clones, 65% to 75% seen once. The CDR3 spans 18 residues. The J segment lost 2 bases and the V segment lost 1 base, leaving 9 bases of the junction unmatched. The V gene's germline CDR1 is SGHTA and CDR2 FQGTGA. The J gene is TRBJ2-1, the V gene TRBV7-3, with 9 nucleotides matching TRBD2. The TCR was taken from a man younger than 35 in good health. The specimen sequenced was memory CD4+ T cells sorted from blood. Subset given: CD45RA-negative fraction. CDR3 loop: CASSLKGVSSGAYNEQFF. CDR3 DNA sequence: TGTGCCAGCAGCTTAAAGGGGGTTTCTAGCGGGGCCTACAATGAGCAGTTCTTC.